These 3 T cell receptor beta chains were sequenced from one sample in a study of T cell responses to AZD1222 COVID-19 vaccine (dated by TCRdb to the early 2020s). Library generation was performed with the immunoSEQ multiplex PCR assay. Not all clones reach the TCRdb copy of this immuneACCESS table, which keeps in-frame sequences only. Checked studies attribute under half of the gap to unresolved V genes and leave the rest unexplained. This sample has over 120,000 clones in its table, and 90% to 95% of those were observed once. The ten biggest clones cover over 8% of the sample. The label giving this sample's time point can be read as: baseline before first vaccination. The material sequenced was peripheral blood, taken on day 0 of AZD1222 vaccination. These receptors all come from an adult in good health.

The V and J genes are TRBV4-1 and TRBJ2-5; TRBD2 aligns across 12 bases. Germline V gene sequence: CDR1 MGHRA, CDR2 YSYEKL. CDR3 length equals 17 residues. The V and J ends lost 1 base and 1 base, in that order; junction bases with no gene match: 4. The CDR3 DNA sequence: TGCGCCAGCAGCCAAGTGACTAGCGGGGGAGTCCAAGAGACCCAGTACTTC. Translating it yields CASSQVTSGGVQETQYF.

V and J are TRBV7-9 and TRBJ1-3; D perhaps matches TRBD1 (6 bases). The CDR3 covers 14 residues. Germline values: CDR1 SEHNR, CDR2 FQNEAQ (reference sequence). Trimming shortened V by 7 bases and J by 3 bases, and 13 bases separated the two germline ends. The CDR3 here is CASTQRTDGNTIYF. CDR3 bases: TGTGCCAGCACCCAGCGGACAGATGGAAACACCATATATTTT.

This rearrangement joins TRBV3-1 (or the pseudogene TRBV3-2) to TRBJ1-4; 8 bases are shared with TRBD1. Losses at the gene ends were 4 bases for V and 3 bases for J; bases not matched to a gene: 4. This CDR3 region has 15 residues. CDR1 is LGHDT and CDR2 is YNNKEL in the germline V gene (reference sequence). The CDR3 nucleotides are TGTGCCAGCAGCCCACCGGACAGGGCTAATGAAAAACTGTTTTTT. This translates into CASSPPDRANEKLFF.